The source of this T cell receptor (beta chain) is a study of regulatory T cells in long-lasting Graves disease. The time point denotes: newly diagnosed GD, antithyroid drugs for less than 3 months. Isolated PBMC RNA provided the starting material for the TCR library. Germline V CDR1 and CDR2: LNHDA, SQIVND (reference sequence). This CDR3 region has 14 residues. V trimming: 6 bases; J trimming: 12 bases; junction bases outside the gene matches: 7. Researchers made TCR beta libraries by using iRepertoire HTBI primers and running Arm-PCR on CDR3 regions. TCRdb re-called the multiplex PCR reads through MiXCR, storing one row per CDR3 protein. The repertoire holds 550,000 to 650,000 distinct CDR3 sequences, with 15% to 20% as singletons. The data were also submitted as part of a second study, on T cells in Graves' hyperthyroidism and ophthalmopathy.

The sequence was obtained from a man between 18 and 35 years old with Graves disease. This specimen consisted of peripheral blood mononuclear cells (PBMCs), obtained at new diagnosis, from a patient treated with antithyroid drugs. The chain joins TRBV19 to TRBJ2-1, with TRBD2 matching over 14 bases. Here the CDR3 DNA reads TGTGCCAGTAGACTAGGACTAGCGGGAGGTGTGCAGTTCTTC. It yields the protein CASRLGLAGGVQFF.